The present TCR beta chain was sequenced within a study of early T cells in non-severe SARS-CoV-2 infection. The overall study: Unsorted whole-blood RNA was sequenced in bulk, leaving chains unpaired. Study conclusions and caveats: In VDJdb matching, anti-spike CD8 responses were favored while private and CD4 specificities went missing.

To note about this clonotype: Its antigen is as yet unknown.

The TCR library protocol was used to attach unique molecular identifiers. These identifiers were attached to individual cDNA molecules. TCRdb redid the calling of the 5' RACE reads with MiXCR, one entry per CDR3 protein. The repertoire includes tens of thousands of distinct CDR3 sequences, more than 8.5% of them detected once, and 17% sits in the top ten. Germline CDR1 and CDR2: GTSNPN and SVGIG (reference sequence). The CDR3 runs to 14 residues. The germline V and J ends were trimmed by 0 bases and 2 bases, with 10 bases remaining between them. This TCR was recovered from an adult who was a healthcare worker with PCR-confirmed SARS-CoV-2 infection or an uninfected control (not recorded which). What was sequenced was whole blood. The chain couples TRBV30 to TRBJ1-2; D gene ambiguous. CDR3 loop: CAWSVHGSNYGYTF. The CDR3, as DNA: TGTGCCTGGAGTGTACATGGCAGCAACTATGGCTACACCTTC.